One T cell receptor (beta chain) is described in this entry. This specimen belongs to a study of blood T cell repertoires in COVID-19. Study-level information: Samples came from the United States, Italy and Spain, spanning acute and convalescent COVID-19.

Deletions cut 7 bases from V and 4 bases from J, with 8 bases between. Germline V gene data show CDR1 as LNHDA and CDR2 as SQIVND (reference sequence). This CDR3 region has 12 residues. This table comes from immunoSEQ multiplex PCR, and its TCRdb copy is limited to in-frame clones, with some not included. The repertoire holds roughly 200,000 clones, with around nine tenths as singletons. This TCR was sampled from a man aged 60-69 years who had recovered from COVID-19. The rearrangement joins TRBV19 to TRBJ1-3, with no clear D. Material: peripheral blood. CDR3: CASIESGNTIYF. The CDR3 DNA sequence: TGTGCCAGTATCGAGAGCGGAAACACCATATATTTT.